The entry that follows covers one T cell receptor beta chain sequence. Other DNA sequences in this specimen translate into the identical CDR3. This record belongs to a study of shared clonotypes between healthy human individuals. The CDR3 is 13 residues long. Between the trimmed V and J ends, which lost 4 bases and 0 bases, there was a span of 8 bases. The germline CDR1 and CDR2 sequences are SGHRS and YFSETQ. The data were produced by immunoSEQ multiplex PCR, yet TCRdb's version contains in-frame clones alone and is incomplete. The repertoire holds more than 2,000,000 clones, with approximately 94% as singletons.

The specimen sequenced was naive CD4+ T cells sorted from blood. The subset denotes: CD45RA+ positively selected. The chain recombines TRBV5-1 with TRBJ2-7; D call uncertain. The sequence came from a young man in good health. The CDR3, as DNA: TGCGCCAGCAGCCTACGGACCTCCTACGAGCAGTACTTC. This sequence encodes CASSLRTSYEQYF.